The T cell receptor (beta chain) under discussion was sequenced for a study of blood T cell repertoires in COVID-19. Study-wide context: Whether acute or convalescent, the COVID-19 samples came from the United States, Italy and Spain.

In the authors' methods: Reference gene primer amplification yielded estimated nucleated cell counts. Only in-frame clones appear in the TCRdb table, and some are missing; sequencing was by immunoSEQ multiplex PCR. D and trimming were read from the DNA, whereas the V and J calls and clone size are those reported in that table. The sample yields 100,000 to 150,000 clones, 75% to 90% seen once. Recruits, aged roughly 18 to 90 years, lived in roughly 22 US areas. Membership in each cohort depended on participant-reported clinical history. The CDR3 is 16 amino acids. The V and J ends lost 4 bases and 4 bases respectively, with 20 bases between them. Germline-derived CDR1 and CDR2 are SGHRS and YFSETQ.

Sample: PBMCs or T cells enriched from blood (not recorded which). The sequence came from a woman between 50 and 59 years old who had recovered from COVID-19. The gene calls are TRBV5-1 and TRBJ2-5, with a weak D call TRBD2 (6 bases). The DNA for the CDR3 is TGCGCCAGCAGCGGAACCCAGACTAGACTGGCAGAGACCCAGTACTTC. It specifies CASSGTQTRLAETQYF.